The 30 T cell receptor beta chains given below trace back to one sample, sequenced in a study of T-cell memory formation after mild COVID-19. TCRdb itself ran the 5' RACE reads through MiXCR, one entry per CDR3 protein. The table lists a few hundred thousand distinct CDR3 sequences, around 19% of them singletons. Sequences were obtained from PBMCs or a T cell subset sorted from them (not recorded which). Receptors originate from a man aged 18 to 29 who had mild COVID-19 (a few samples of this study predate the infection). Cell type and time point are not known.

This chain links TRBV5-5 with TRBJ1-2; 8 bases match TRBD1. CDR3 length equals 14 residues. CDR1 and CDR2 from the germline V gene are SGHKS and YYEKEE (reference sequence). The trim removed 4 bases at V and 4 bases at J, leaving 6 bases unmatched. This CDR3 reads CASSPDGTGYGYTF. The CDR3 coding sequence is TGTGCCAGCAGCCCCGACGGGACAGGCTATGGCTACACCTTC.

This chain links TRBV5-1 with TRBJ2-7; 7 bases are shared with TRBD1. Trimming at V came to 4 bases and at J to 3 bases, leaving 10 bases not matched to a gene. The CDR3 consists of 15 residues. Germline loops: CDR1 SGHRS, CDR2 YFSETQ. CDR3 bases: TGCGCCAGCAGCCTCCTTACCGGGACAGTCTACGAGCAGTACTTC. This gives the protein CASSLLTGTVYEQYF.

The chain joins TRBV4-3 to TRBJ2-1, with D possibly matching TRBD1 (7 bases). CDR1 and CDR2 (germline): LGHNA, YSLEER. The CDR3 is made up of 14 amino acids. Trimming removed 4 bases at V and 9 bases at J, with 16 bases between. The CDR3 coding sequence is TGCGCCAGCAGCCCCTACTCAGGGGGAGGTGAGCAGTTCTTC. Its protein product is CASSPYSGGGEQFF.

The sample holds many counts of this clonotype. This chain joins TRBV7-9 and TRBJ1-6; D not certain. Germline CDR1 and CDR2: SEHNR and FQNEAQ (reference sequence). The CDR3 is made up of 17 amino acids. Trimming stripped 0 bases from V and 8 bases from J, with 17 bases between. The CDR3 protein is CASSLAGVGRVDSPLHF. The CDR3 nucleotides are TGTGCCAGCAGCTTAGCTGGTGTCGGGAGGGTGGATTCACCCCTCCACTTT.

This clonotype appeared many times. This chain uses TRBV5-1 with TRBJ2-4; the D gene could be TRBD1 or TRBD2 (5 bases each). The V and J ends lost 2 bases and 6 bases respectively, with 12 bases between them. Per the germline V gene, CDR1 is SGHRS and CDR2 is YFSETQ. The CDR3 runs 14 residues. The CDR3 DNA reads as TGCGCCAGCAGCTTCGGGGCGGAGAGAAACATTCAGTACTTC. Amino acid sequence: CASSFGAERNIQYF.

This chain joins TRBV6-2 or TRBV6-3 and TRBJ2-3, with D unresolved. V dropped 2 bases and J dropped 7 bases, with 22 bases sitting between them. The CDR3 totals 17 residues. Germline V gives CDR1 MNHEY, CDR2 SVGEGT. CDR3 bases: TGTGCCAGCAGTTACGGGCCTATGGGAAATCCCGGGCATACGCAGTATTTT. It yields the protein CASSYGPMGNPGHTQYF.

This clonotype came up a few times. The chain couples TRBV4-3 to TRBJ1-2; 7 bases fit TRBD1. V was pared by 3 bases and J by 7 bases, with 8 bases of the junction left unmatched. This CDR3 is 14 amino acids long. Germline CDR1 is LGHNA and CDR2 is YSLEER. DNA of the CDR3: TGCGCCAGCAGCCAGATGACAGGGACTGGTGGCTACACCTTC. Translating it yields CASSQMTGTGGYTF.

This clonotype was detected only a few times. The chain employs TRBV20-1 and TRBJ1-5, with a weak D call TRBD1 (5 bases). The CDR3 is 16 residues long. Germline CDR1 DFQATT, CDR2 SNEGSKA (reference sequence). The ends were cut back, 3 bases at V and 0 bases at J, with 15 bases in the middle. In nucleotides, the CDR3 is TGCAGTGCTAGCCAGGGCGGCGGTTATAGCAATCAGCCCCAGCATTTT. Protein: CSASQGGGYSNQPQHF.

This clonotype appeared once. The chain carries TRBV28 and TRBJ1-2; TRBD1 matches 7 bases. The CDR3 has 12 amino acids. The germline CDR1 and CDR2 sequences are MDHEN and SYDVKM. The J segment lost 6 bases and the V segment lost 4 bases, leaving 2 bases of the junction unmatched. In nucleotides, the CDR3 is TGTGCCAGCAGTTCAACAGGGGATGGCTACACCTTC. This translates into CASSSTGDGYTF.

This clonotype turned up a few times. The V call is TRBV6-2 or TRBV6-3, the J call TRBJ2-1; 7 bases fit TRBD1. The CDR3 consists of 12 residues. Germline CDR1 is MNHEY and CDR2 is SVGEGT. The V and J ends lost 5 bases and 10 bases, in that order; junction bases with no gene match: 5. The CDR3 region is CASSRDSKEQFF. Here the CDR3 DNA reads TGTGCCAGCAGTCGGGACAGTAAGGAGCAGTTCTTC.

This clonotype appeared a few times. The V call is TRBV5-5, the J call TRBJ2-1; TRBD1 is a possible D gene (5 bases). This CDR3 has 13 amino acids. Trimming took 3 bases from V and 4 from J, leaving 8 bases between them. From germline, CDR1 is SGHKS and CDR2 YYEKEE (reference sequence). The CDR3 nucleotides read TGTGCCAGCAGCTCGACAGAGTACAATGAGCAGTTCTTC. Its translation is CASSSTEYNEQFF.

Here the CDR3 reads CSAQQGSRNQPQHF. The DNA of the CDR3 is TGCAGTGCTCAACAGGGGTCCCGCAATCAGCCCCAGCATTTT. This chain joins TRBV20-1 and TRBJ1-5, with 7 positions matching TRBD1. The junction had 6 bases not matched to a gene; V was cut back by 5 bases and J by 2 bases. This CDR3 has 14 amino acids. Germline lookup yields CDR1 DFQATT and CDR2 SNEGSKA (reference sequence).

This clonotype was seen a few times. Written as DNA, the CDR3 is TGTGCCAGCTCACCAAGAGCGGAACTGGCAGATACGCAGTATTTT. This codes for CASSPRAELADTQYF. V is TRBV18 and J is TRBJ2-3; D might be TRBD2 (5 bases). Trimming left V 2 bases short and J 4 bases short, with 13 bases between. The CDR3 loop spans 15 amino acids. Germline loops: CDR1 KGHSH, CDR2 LQKENI.

The chain is built from TRBV7-9 and TRBJ2-3; D possibly corresponds to TRBD1 (6 bases). CDR3 length: 14 amino acids. The germline CDR1 and CDR2 sequences are SEHNR and FQNEAQ (reference sequence). Trimming took 5 bases from V and 5 from J, leaving 14 bases between them. This CDR3 is CASSPGQRGDTQYF. The CDR3 region has the DNA TGTGCCAGCAGCCCTGGACAGAGGGGAGATACGCAGTATTTT.

The chain combines TRBV7-9 with TRBJ1-4; D is unclear. Germline-derived CDR1 and CDR2 are SEHNR and FQNEAQ (reference sequence). V lost 1 base and J 0 bases, leaving 9 bases between the germline ends. There are 16 residues in the CDR3. The CDR3 DNA reads TGTGCCAGCAGCTTAGATGGTGTTCCAACTAATGAAAAACTGTTTTTT. Protein: CASSLDGVPTNEKLFF.

There are a few counts of this clonotype. V and J are TRBV7-2 and TRBJ1-5; D is perhaps TRBD1 (5 bases). There are 14 residues in the CDR3. Germline V gene data show CDR1 as SGHTA and CDR2 as FQGNSA. V was trimmed by 6 bases and J by 6 bases, leaving 15 bases between them. CDR3 DNA: TGTGCCAGCAGTTATGACAGCGGGCGTCAGCCCCAGCATTTT. Translating it yields CASSYDSGRQPQHF.

This clonotype was counted between two and nine times. V and J are TRBV7-6 and TRBJ2-6; D remains ambiguous. Per germline, CDR1 SGHVS and CDR2 FNYEAQ. Between the trimmed V and J ends, which lost 2 bases and 1 base, there was a span of 12 bases. CDR3 length: 17 residues. The CDR3 sequence: CASSLSLRVSGANVLTF. The CDR3 DNA sequence: TGTGCCAGCAGCTTATCACTTCGGGTTTCTGGGGCCAACGTCCTGACTTTC. Complete variable domain (other parts from reference TRBV7-6 and TRBJ2-6): GAGVSQSPRYKVTKRGQDVALRCDPISGHVSLYWYRQALGQGPEFLTYFNYEAQQDKSGLPNDRFSAERPEGSISTLTIQRTEQRDSAMYRCASSLSLRVSGANVLTFGAGSRLTVL.

V usage is TRBV29-1 and J usage is TRBJ2-1; D is perhaps TRBD2 (6 bases). Germline assignment: CDR1 SQVTM and CDR2 ANQGSEA. Between the trimmed V and J ends, which lost 4 bases and 0 bases, there was a span of 13 bases. The CDR3 contains 15 residues. The CDR3 here is CSVGGVRSSYNEQFF. Here the CDR3 DNA reads TGCAGCGTTGGGGGGGTGCGAAGCTCCTACAATGAGCAGTTCTTC.

The chain is built from TRBV6-5 and TRBJ2-5; the match to TRBD2 covers 12 bases. The CDR3 spans 15 residues. Trimming at V came to 5 bases and at J to 7 bases, leaving 8 bases not matched to a gene. CDR1 and CDR2 from the germline V gene are MNHEY and SVGAGI. This CDR3 reads CASSRGLAGLGTQYF. CDR3 coding DNA: TGTGCCAGCAGTCGCGGACTAGCGGGACTAGGGACCCAGTACTTC.

CDR3 DNA sequence: TGTGCCAGCTCACCAACCGGGACAGGGGAGAGAAGCTATGGCTACACCTTC. It specifies CASSPTGTGERSYGYTF. The chain uses TRBV18 and TRBJ1-2, with 10 bases lining up with TRBD1. After removal of 2 bases from V and 4 bases from J, the junction contained 10 bases not matched to a gene. Per the germline V gene, CDR1 is KGHSH and CDR2 is LQKENI. The CDR3 sequence is 17 residues long.

The gene calls are TRBV5-1 and TRBJ2-3, with D possibly TRBD2 on 5 matching bases. In germline, CDR1 is SGHRS, CDR2 YFSETQ. This CDR3 region has 16 residues. V was clipped by 1 base and J by 4 bases, with 16 bases between them. The CDR3 sequence: CASSLTGPEAADTQYF. The DNA for the CDR3 is TGCGCCAGCAGCTTGACGGGCCCGGAGGCCGCAGATACGCAGTATTTT.

This chain uses TRBV27 with TRBJ2-1; 10 bases agree with TRBD2. This CDR3 contains 17 residues. V gave up 8 bases and J gave up 7 bases; unmatched junction bases: 17. Germline V gene sequence: CDR1 MNHEY, CDR2 SMNVEV (reference sequence). CDR3 coding DNA: TGTGCCAGCCGATACGAAAGCCTAGCGGGGGTTTTGAATGAGCAGTTCTTC. Protein sequence: CASRYESLAGVLNEQFF.

This sequence joins TRBV7-2 and TRBJ2-3; D remains unclear. V shed 0 bases and J shed 8 bases, with 15 bases lying between them. Germline-derived CDR1 and CDR2 are SGHTA and FQGNSA. This CDR3 is 15 amino acids long. The CDR3 DNA follows: TGTGCCAGCAGCTTAGCGGACCGGGTTGTCCGTACGCAGTATTTT. As protein: CASSLADRVVRTQYF.

V gene TRBV10-3 combines with J gene TRBJ1-3; D remains ambiguous. V dropped 0 bases and J dropped 3 bases, with 6 bases sitting between them. The germline CDR1 and CDR2 sequences are ENHRY and SYGVKD. This CDR3 region has 14 residues. For the CDR3, the DNA is TGTGCCATCAGTGAGTCGAAGGTTGGAAACACCATATATTTT. It translates to CAISESKVGNTIYF.

This clonotype was seen more than once but under ten times. This sequence joins TRBV6-5 and TRBJ2-4; the D gene is possibly TRBD1 (7 bases). Trimming pared 0 bases from V and 1 base from J, leaving 13 bases between. Germline V lookup: CDR1 MNHEY, CDR2 SVGAGI. CDR3 length: 17 amino acids. CDR3: CASSYSFRGEAKNIQYF. The CDR3 DNA follows: TGTGCCAGCAGTTACTCTTTCAGGGGGGAGGCCAAAAACATTCAGTACTTC.

The V gene is TRBV7-2, the J gene TRBJ2-1, with a possible D match to TRBD1 (6 bases). V lost 1 base and J lost 0, with 13 bases in between. There are 17 residues in the CDR3. Per germline, CDR1 SGHTA and CDR2 FQGNSA. The CDR3, as DNA: TGTGCCAGCAGCTTAGATACAGGGTGGCCCTCCTACAATGAGCAGTTCTTC. This gives the protein CASSLDTGWPSYNEQFF.

This clonotype was recorded a few times. The chain couples TRBV5-1 to TRBJ1-2; TRBD1 matches 9 bases. Trimming cost V 2 bases and J 2 bases; bases outside gene matches: 4. Germline CDR1 is SGHRS and CDR2 is YFSETQ. CDR3 length: 15 residues. The CDR3 sequence: CASSLTGTGNYGYTF. The CDR3 DNA reads as TGCGCCAGCAGCTTAACCGGGACAGGGAACTATGGCTACACCTTC.

This clonotype came up many times. A read error may produce the germline difference seen at one junction end. The V gene is TRBV7-7, the J gene TRBJ2-5; maybe TRBD1 (5 bases). The CDR3 length is 14 residues. Germline V CDR1 and CDR2: SSHAT, FNYEAQ (reference sequence). The CDR3 DNA sequence: TGTGCTAGCAGCCCGCAGCAGGGACAAGAGACCCAGTACTTC. This translates into CASSPQQGQETQYF.

The rearrangement uses TRBV4-3 and TRBJ1-5, with 8 bases aligning to TRBD1. Germline values: CDR1 LGHNA, CDR2 YSLEER. The CDR3 consists of 16 residues. Trimming took 0 bases from V and 6 from J; bases not matched to a gene: 7. The CDR3 coding sequence is TGCGCCAGCAGCCAAGATTTCGGGACAGGCAGTCAGCCCCAGCATTTT. Amino acid sequence: CASSQDFGTGSQPQHF.

Worth noting for this clonotype: The missing conserved phenylalanine or tryptophan at the end of this CDR3 makes a read error likely. This chain connects TRBV5-5 to TRBJ1-2, with TRBD1 matching over 11 bases. With 6 bases clipped from V and 7 bases from J, the junction kept 5 bases outside the gene matches. The germline V gene has CDR1 SGHKS and CDR2 YYEKEE (reference sequence). The CDR3 contains 13 residues. The CDR3: CASTVDRGLGYTL. The CDR3 DNA reads TGTGCCAGCACCGTGGACAGGGGGCTTGGCTACACCCTC.